At least ten counts were recorded for the clone carrying this TCR beta chain. Antigen: not known. TCRdb recomputed calls from the reads with MiXCR, one row per CDR3 protein. The top ten clones hold around 12% of a sample with some 900,000 distinct CDR3 sequences, about 30% of them seen once. This CDR3 has 12 amino acids. V was shortened by 5 bases and J by 5 bases, with 9 bases between the two germline ends. The germline CDR1 and CDR2 sequences are SEHNR and FQNEAQ (reference sequence). This sample is drawn from a study of T cell repertoires in cytomegalovirus infection. Across the whole study: A matching HLA type, together with CMV infection, was signaled by public TCR beta signatures. Study observations and caveats: What dominated the ex vivo response were HLA-C-restricted CMV-specific TCR beta clonotypes.

Specimen: cultured CD8+ T cells from PBMCs, collected from culture after CMV antigen stimulation. The rearrangement joins TRBV7-9 to TRBJ1-2; D is unresolved. The TCR comes from a human donor in good health (CMV status not recorded). Some clones in this sample may be carry-over from other donors' samples. CDR3 residues: CASSPAGYGYTF. CDR3 DNA sequence: TGTGCCAGCAGCCCCGCGGGGTATGGCTACACCTTC.